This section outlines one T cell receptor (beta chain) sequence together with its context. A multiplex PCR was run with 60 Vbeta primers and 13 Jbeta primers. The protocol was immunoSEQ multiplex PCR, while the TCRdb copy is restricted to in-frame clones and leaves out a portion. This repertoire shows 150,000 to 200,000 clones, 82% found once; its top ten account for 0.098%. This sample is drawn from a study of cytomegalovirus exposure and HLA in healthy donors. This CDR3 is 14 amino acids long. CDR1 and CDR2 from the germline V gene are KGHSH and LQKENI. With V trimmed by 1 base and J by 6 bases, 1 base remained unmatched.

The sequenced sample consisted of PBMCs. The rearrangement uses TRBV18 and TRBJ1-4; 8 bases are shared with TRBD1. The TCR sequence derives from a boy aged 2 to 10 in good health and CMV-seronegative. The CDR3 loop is CASSPQDRDEKLFF. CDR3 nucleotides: TGTGCCAGCTCACCACAGGACAGGGATGAAAAACTGTTTTTT.